These 16 T cell receptor beta chains were all obtained from the same sample, sequenced in a study of blood T cell repertoires in COVID-19. TCRdb keeps only in-frame clones here, not all; method: immunoSEQ multiplex PCR. The sample records 300,000 to 450,000 clones, around 87% being singletons. Input material: peripheral blood. These receptors were taken from a woman in her twenties or thirties with COVID-19, enrolled during active disease.

The chain couples TRBV30 to TRBJ2-7; D uncertain. Trimming cost V 1 base and J 0 bases, with 4 bases left between them. Germline CDR1 GTSNPN, CDR2 SVGIG (reference sequence). This CDR3 contains 12 residues. The CDR3 here is CAWSASSYEQYF. In DNA form, the CDR3 reads TGTGCCTGGAGTGCCAGCTCCTACGAGCAGTACTTC.

J is TRBJ1-2 and V is TRBV19, with D possibly matching TRBD1 (6 bases). This CDR3 has 12 amino acids. Trimming cost V 4 bases and J 4 bases, with 7 bases left between them. Germline CDR1 reads LNHDA; CDR2 reads SQIVND (reference sequence). The CDR3: CASSNRAYGYTF. The CDR3 coding sequence is TGTGCCAGTAGTAACAGGGCCTATGGCTACACCTTC.

The table lists this clone with a few counts. This chain uses TRBV30 with TRBJ1-1; D is perhaps TRBD1 (5 bases). V was pared by 0 bases and J by 8 bases, with 19 bases between. Germline V lookup: CDR1 GTSNPN, CDR2 SVGIG (reference sequence). This CDR3 contains 15 residues. In nucleotides, the CDR3 is TGTGCCTGGAGTGTACGATGGGGGGGTGAGGCGGAAGCTTTCTTT. Protein: CAWSVRWGGEAEAFF.

To note about this clone: Other DNA variants within this sample encode the same CDR3. The rearrangement joins TRBV18 to TRBJ1-3; tentatively, D is TRBD1 (5 bases). Germline V lookup: CDR1 KGHSH, CDR2 LQKENI. The ends were cut back, 6 bases at V and 2 bases at J, with 11 bases in the middle. CDR3 length: 14 amino acids. The chain's CDR3 is CASSPSGAGNTIYF. The DNA for the CDR3 is TGTGCCAGCTCCCCCTCGGGGGCTGGAAACACCATATATTTT. The full variable domain, with the rest looked up from reference TRBV18 and TRBJ1-3, is NAGVMQNPRHLVRRRGQEARLRCSPMKGHSHVYWYRQLPEEGLKFMVYLQKENIIDESGMPKERFSAEFPKEGPSILRIQQVVRGDSAAYFCASSPSGAGNTIYFGEGSWLTVV.

Comment on this clone: Within the sample, other DNA sequences also encode this same CDR3. The chain links TRBV12-3 or TRBV12-4 to TRBJ1-5; no reliable D call. The germline V and J ends were trimmed by 4 bases and 7 bases, with 11 bases remaining between them. The CDR3 spans 13 residues. CDR3 protein: CASSWAGGQPQHF. The CDR3 DNA reads as TGTGCCAGCAGTTGGGCCGGTGGACAGCCCCAGCATTTT.

The chain is built from TRBV4-3 and TRBJ2-7; 8 nucleotides match TRBD1. The CDR3 loop spans 16 amino acids. CDR1 LGHNA and CDR2 YSLEER come from the germline V gene. The trim removed 0 bases at V and 1 base at J, leaving 5 bases unmatched. The CDR3 nucleotides are TGCGCCAGCAGCCAAGATAGGGGACAGGCGTCCTACGAGCAGTACTTC. It yields the protein CASSQDRGQASYEQYF.

This clone has just one count. V gene TRBV6-5 combines with J gene TRBJ2-7; no definite D call. Trimming stripped 5 bases from V and 6 bases from J, with 11 bases between. From germline, CDR1 is MNHEY and CDR2 SVGAGI. The CDR3 is 12 amino acids. DNA of the CDR3: TGTGCCAGCAGTCCCTCGGTTGGCGAGCAGTACTTC. Its translation is CASSPSVGEQYF.

J is TRBJ2-2 and V is TRBV2; D may be TRBD2 (6 bases). The germline V gene encodes CDR1 SNHLY and CDR2 FYNNEI. The CDR3 contains 16 residues. The V end lost 2 bases, the J end lost 6 bases, and 16 bases lay between the germline ends. In DNA, the CDR3 is TGTGCCAGCAGTGAATTTGCGGGACCTCACTCCGGGGAGCTGTTTTTT. Translation gives CASSEFAGPHSGELFF.

The CDR3 spells CASSQGQGNYEQYF. DNA of the CDR3: TGTGCCAGCAGCCAGGGACAGGGGAACTACGAGCAGTACTTC. The rearrangement uses TRBV4-2 and TRBJ2-7; 10 bases fit TRBD1. Germline CDR1 LGHNA, CDR2 YNFKEQ. The trim removed 3 bases at V and 3 bases at J, leaving 2 bases unmatched. The CDR3 runs 14 residues.

The chain is built from TRBV5-1 and TRBJ2-3; 12 bases are a match to TRBD2. Germline V CDR1 and CDR2: SGHRS, YFSETQ. J was trimmed by 2 bases and V by 2 bases; bases with no gene match: 3. The CDR3 runs to 16 residues. CDR3: CASSFRTSGDTDTQYF. DNA of the CDR3: TGCGCCAGCAGCTTCCGGACTAGCGGGGACACAGATACGCAGTATTTT.

The chain couples TRBV9 to TRBJ1-3, with 7 bases identical to TRBD1. Looked up from germline, CDR1 is SGDLS and CDR2 is YYNGEE. The CDR3 extends over 15 amino acids. Unmatched junction bases numbered 3, after V lost 3 bases and J lost 0 bases. The CDR3 region has the DNA TGTGCCAGCAGCGGGGGACAGACCTCTGGAAACACCATATATTTT. The encoded protein is CASSGGQTSGNTIYF.

CDR3 region: CASSERGQGEQYF. DNA of the CDR3: TGTGCCAGCAGTGAAAGGGGACAGGGGGAGCAGTACTTC. This sequence joins TRBV6-1 and TRBJ2-7; TRBD1 agrees at 10 bases. Germline CDR1 and CDR2: MNHNS and SASEGT. J lost 7 bases, V lost 2 bases, and 2 bases had no gene match. This CDR3 has 13 amino acids.

The J gene is TRBJ2-5, the V gene TRBV5-4; 10 bases match TRBD2. Germline values: CDR1 SGHNT, CDR2 YYREEE (reference sequence). Trimming cost V 3 bases and J 7 bases; bases outside gene matches: 12. The CDR3 is 16 amino acids. This chain's CDR3 is CASSSESGRAWGTQYF. CDR3 nucleotide sequence: TGTGCCAGCAGCTCTGAAAGCGGGAGGGCGTGGGGGACCCAGTACTTC.

The CDR3 region is CASSGDRYYEQYF. The CDR3 nucleotides are TGTGCCAGCAGCGGGGACAGGTACTACGAGCAGTACTTC. The chain recombines TRBV25-1 with TRBJ2-7; TRBD1 agrees at 8 bases. The junction had 4 bases not matched to a gene; V was cut back by 6 bases and J by 3 bases. The CDR3 extends over 13 amino acids. The germline CDR1 and CDR2 sequences are MGHDK and SYGVNS.

The CDR3 coding sequence is TGTGCCACCAGCAGAGCTAGTGGAACAGATACGCAGTATTTT. Translation gives CATSRASGTDTQYF. This chain uses TRBV15 with TRBJ2-3; no clear D. The CDR3 has 14 residues. Germline loops: CDR1 LNHNV, CDR2 YYDKDF (reference sequence). V was cut by 1 base and J by 3 bases, with 8 bases left in between. The complete variable domain, with remaining parts taken from reference TRBV15 and TRBJ2-3, reads DAMVIQNPRYQVTQFGKPVTLSCSQTLNHNVMYWYQQKSSQAPKLLFHYYDKDFNNEADTPDNFQSRRPNTSFCFLDIRSPGLGDTAMYLCATSRASGTDTQYFGPGTRLTVL.

The chain employs TRBV11-2 and TRBJ2-7; 9 nucleotides match TRBD2. Germline lookup yields CDR1 SGHAT and CDR2 FQNNGV. The J segment lost 2 bases and the V segment lost 3 bases, leaving 2 bases of the junction unmatched. The CDR3 is 14 amino acids. CDR3 protein: CASSFRLAAYEQYF. The CDR3 DNA is TGTGCCAGCAGCTTTAGACTAGCGGCCTACGAGCAGTACTTC. The full variable domain, with the rest looked up from reference TRBV11-2 and TRBJ2-7, is EAGVAQSPRYKIIEKRQSVAFWCNPISGHATLYWYQQILGQGPKLLIQFQNNGVVDDSQLPKDRFSAERLKGVDSTLKIQPAKLEDSAVYLCASSFRLAAYEQYFGPGTRLTVT.